This T cell receptor (beta chain) came from a study of response to subunit inactivated influenza vaccine. Study-wide findings and caveats: The authors proposed limited new T cell recruitment per seasonal influenza vaccination.

The CDR3 covers 13 residues. Trimming at V came to 6 bases and at J to 5 bases, leaving 3 bases not matched to a gene. Concerning this clonotype itself: Its target is unknown.

In TCRdb, the RT-PCR reads were re-called with MiXCR into one record per CDR3 protein. The sample lists hundreds of thousands of distinct CDR3 sequences, 12% to 15% occurring once. The material sequenced was PBMCs from blood, taken around 15 days before vaccination. The chain is built from TRBV12-3 or TRBV12-4 and TRBJ2-5; 10 bases line up with TRBD2. The clonotype comes from a man aged 50 to 60 who received an inactivated influenza vaccine. The CDR3 region is CASRPGLAETQYF. The DNA of the CDR3 is TGTGCCAGCAGACCGGGACTAGCGGAGACCCAGTACTTC.